This TCR beta chain is drawn from a study of regulatory T cells in long-lasting Graves disease. Overall study findings and caveats: Between persistent patients, about 2,800 public clonotypes were shared, exceeding the roughly 920 shared between new patients.

Time point defined: newly diagnosed GD, antithyroid drugs for less than 3 months. From RNA extracted from PBMCs, the TCR library was made. Roughly 10-milliliter peripheral blood samples went into EDTA tubes. Through Arm-PCR of CDR3 regions and iRepertoire HTBI primers, TCR beta libraries were built. Each CDR3 protein is one row after TCRdb ran MiXCR on the multiplex PCR reads. The sample holds 400,000 to 450,000 distinct CDR3 sequences, about 15% seen once. V was cut by 7 bases and J by 2 bases, with 24 bases left in between. The CDR3 is 17 amino acids. Per the germline V gene, CDR1 is MDHEN and CDR2 is SYDVKM. In this sample, this clonotype turned up many times. Its antigen is not known. These data are also associated with another study on T cells in Graves' hyperthyroidism and ophthalmopathy. From that second work: Patients with ophthalmopathy were separated from those with stable hyperthyroidism by a 13 V-J model.

The rearrangement links TRBV28 to TRBJ2-7, with D unresolved. The sequence derives from a woman in her thirties with Graves disease. The material was peripheral blood mononuclear cells (PBMCs), obtained at new diagnosis, from a patient treated with antithyroid drugs. The CDR3 sequence is CASMGPVDDLPTYEQYF. The CDR3 region has the DNA TGTGCCAGCATGGGCCCCGTGGATGACCTACCGACCTACGAGCAGTACTTC.